This T cell receptor beta chain was profiled in a study of blood T cell repertoires in COVID-19. For the study at large: Donors in the United States, Italy and Spain gave samples during acute or convalescent COVID-19. Sources were T cells, B-cell-depleted T cells, or PBMCs; the material itself was cDNA or gDNA.

Per the original methods: Estimated nucleated cell counts came from reference gene primer amplification. TCRdb's copy holds only in-frame clones and misses some; the assay was immunoSEQ multiplex PCR. From that table come the V and J calls and clone size; the DNA was used to work out D and trimming. The data show more than 85,000 clones, with about 80% seen just once and around 4% held by the top ten. Trimming cost V 4 bases and J 1 base, with 17 bases left between them. Germline lookup yields CDR1 SGHRS and CDR2 YFSETQ. This CDR3 has 16 residues. The specimen was peripheral blood. The chain carries TRBV5-1 and TRBJ2-5; a weak D match, TRBD2 (6 bases). The receptor was derived from a woman of 80 years or more with acute or convalescent COVID-19. Written as DNA, the CDR3 is TGCGCCAGCAGCCCGGGACTCAACCTACCCCAAGAGACCCAGTACTTC. It encodes CASSPGLNLPQETQYF. The entire variable domain, with the rest obtained from reference TRBV5-1 and TRBJ2-5, is as follows: KAGVTQTPRYLIKTRGQQVTLSCSPISGHRSVSWYQQTPGQGLQFLFEYFSETQRNKGNFPGRFSGRQFSNSRSEMNVSTLELGDSALYLCASSPGLNLPQETQYFGPGTRLLVL.